These 6 T cell receptor beta chains came from one sample sequenced in a study of blood T cell repertoires in COVID-19. The assay was immunoSEQ multiplex PCR, and TCRdb's table has in-frame clones only and misses some. The sample includes around 86,000 clones, 75% to 90% of them seen just once. The sample consisted of peripheral blood. Receptors originate from a man older than 75 with acute or convalescent COVID-19.

This clone showed up just once. V gene TRBV2 combines with J gene TRBJ1-5; no clear D gene. Germline lookup yields CDR1 SNHLY and CDR2 FYNNEI. This CDR3 contains 17 residues. V dropped 4 bases and J dropped 9 bases, with 25 bases sitting between them. The CDR3 loop is CASSGVPEPLAILPQHF. In nucleotides, the CDR3 is TGTGCCAGCAGTGGCGTCCCTGAACCATTAGCAATCTTGCCCCAGCATTTT.

V is TRBV7-8 and J is TRBJ2-2; possibly TRBD2 for D (5 bases). Germline CDR1 reads SGHVS; CDR2 reads FQNEAQ. The CDR3 runs 15 residues. V lost 0 bases, J lost 7 bases, and 12 bases lay in between. CDR3 sequence reads: CASSLAGAPDGELFF. The CDR3 DNA reads TGTGCCAGCAGCTTAGCGGGAGCGCCGGACGGGGAGCTGTTTTTT.

This rearrangement joins TRBV28 to TRBJ2-7; D is perhaps TRBD1 (6 bases). The CDR3 has 12 residues. Germline V gives CDR1 MDHEN, CDR2 SYDVKM. Deletions cut 5 bases from V and 10 bases from J, with 15 bases between. This CDR3 reads CASSPTEGVQYF. CDR3 coding DNA: TGTGCCAGCAGTCCAACCGAGGGGGTTCAGTACTTC. The variable domain in full, completed from reference TRBV28 and TRBJ2-7, reads DVKVTQSSRYLVKRTGEKVFLECVQDMDHENMFWYRQDPGLGLRLIYFSYDVKMKEKGDIPEGYSVSREKKERFSLILESASTNQTSMYLCASSPTEGVQYFGPGTRLTVT.

The genes are TRBV5-3 and TRBJ1-5; D is possibly TRBD1 (5 bases). TRBV5-3 is assigned to the ORF class and has an uncertain function. The V end lost 1 base, the J end lost 5 bases, and 16 bases lay between the germline ends. The CDR3 spans 16 residues. The CDR3 bases are TGTGCCAGAAGCTTGCGGGGGACCCCGGTTCATCAGCCCCAGCATTTT. It yields the protein CARSLRGTPVHQPQHF.

The chain carries TRBV15 and TRBJ1-1; 12 positions agree with TRBD1. Germline trimming cut 7 bases from V and 4 bases from J; bases unmatched to any gene: 7. The CDR3 contains 15 residues. Germline values: CDR1 LNHNV, CDR2 YYDKDF (reference sequence). CDR3: CATMGTGGRVTEAFF. CDR3 nucleotide sequence: TGTGCCACCATGGGGACAGGGGGCAGGGTCACTGAAGCTTTCTTT.

In this sample, this clone turned up many times. V is TRBV6-1 and J is TRBJ2-4; 7 positions match TRBD2. Unmatched junction bases numbered 16, after V lost 1 base and J lost 1 base. Per the germline V gene, CDR1 is MNHNS and CDR2 is SASEGT. This CDR3 is 20 amino acids long. Here the CDR3 reads CASSEEYSGFDTLAKNIQYF. In nucleotides, the CDR3 is TGTGCCAGCAGTGAAGAATATAGCGGGTTTGACACTTTGGCCAAAAACATTCAGTACTTC.